Included here is one TCR beta chain sequence, with context. Libraries were prepared by immunoSEQ multiplex PCR; TCRdb keeps only in-frame clonotypes and omits some of them. The sample gives around 450,000 clones, about 91% of which show up once; over 2% is in the top ten. Treatment indicated: around 19 received Ad26.COV2.S at low or high dose, single or two shots; several received placebo; per-sample allocation not given. Following the first vaccine or placebo injection, samples were taken on day 63. Based in Boston, the donor was an adult of 18-55 years. This sample is part of a study of Ad26.COV2.S vaccination and SARS-CoV-2 variants. Looking at the study overall: Donor was in the COV1001 Ad26.COV2.S trial arm. Ad26.COV2.S shots went into the muscle once or twice, 56 days apart.

This CDR3 is built from 13 residues. V lost 5 bases and J 3 bases, leaving 10 bases between the germline ends. Germline CDR1 MNHEY, CDR2 SVGEGT. This sample comprised peripheral blood, obtained in a trial of Ad26.COV2.S vaccine versus placebo. The chain carries TRBV6-2 or TRBV6-3 and TRBJ1-1; the D is unclear. The clonotype comes from a person aged 18-60 years who received the Ad26.COV2.S COVID-19 vaccine or a placebo. Written as DNA, the CDR3 is TGTGCCAGCAGTCCCGGAGGTGACACTGAAGCTTTCTTT. It encodes CASSPGGDTEAFF.